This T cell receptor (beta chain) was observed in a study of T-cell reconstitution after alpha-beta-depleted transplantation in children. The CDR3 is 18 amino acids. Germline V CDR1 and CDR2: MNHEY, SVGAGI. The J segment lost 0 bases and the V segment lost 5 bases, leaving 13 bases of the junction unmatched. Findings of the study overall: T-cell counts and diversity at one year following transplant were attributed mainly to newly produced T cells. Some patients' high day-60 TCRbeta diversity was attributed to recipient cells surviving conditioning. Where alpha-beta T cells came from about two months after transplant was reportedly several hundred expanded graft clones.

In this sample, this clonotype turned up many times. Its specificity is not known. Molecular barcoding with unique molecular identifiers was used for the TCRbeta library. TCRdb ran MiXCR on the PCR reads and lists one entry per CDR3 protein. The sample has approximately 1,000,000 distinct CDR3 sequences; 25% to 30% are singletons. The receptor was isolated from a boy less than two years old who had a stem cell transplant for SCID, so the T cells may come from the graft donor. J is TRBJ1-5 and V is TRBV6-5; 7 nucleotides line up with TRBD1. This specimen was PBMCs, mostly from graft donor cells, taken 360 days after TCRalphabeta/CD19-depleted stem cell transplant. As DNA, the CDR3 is TGTGCCAGCAGTCCTGACAGGGACTGGGTTTATAGCAATCAGCCCCAGCATTTT. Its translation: CASSPDRDWVYSNQPQHF.